These 29 T cell receptor beta chains were all obtained from the same sample, sequenced in a study of blood T cell repertoires in COVID-19 (dated by TCRdb to 2019 to 2021). Library preparation was by the immunoSEQ multiplex PCR assay. Entries here come from immuneACCESS through TCRdb and include only in-frame sequences with V and J called. Some clones fail to appear in such tables; in the studies checked, an unresolved V gene covers under half of the shortfall, and the cause of the remainder is unknown. The sample table holds under 200,000 clones, of which approximately 80% were seen once. The ten largest account for roughly 13% of the sample. Sequencing was done on a sample of PBMCs or T cells enriched from blood (not recorded which). These TCRs come from a woman aged 60-75 years who had recovered from COVID-19.

The chain employs TRBV11-3 and TRBJ2-1; D possibly corresponds to TRBD2 (7 bases). With 4 bases removed from V and 2 bases from J, the gap between germline ends came to 12 bases. The CDR3 has 15 amino acids. Per germline, CDR1 SGHNT and CDR2 YENEEA. CDR3 coding DNA: TGTGCCAGCAGCTCTCCGGGGGGCCCCTACAATGAGCAGTTCTTC. This gives the protein CASSSPGGPYNEQFF.

This sequence joins TRBV7-2 and TRBJ1-5, with 8 bases matching TRBD1. This CDR3 comprises 14 residues. Germline CDR1 and CDR2: SGHTA and FQGNSA. Germline trimming cut 6 bases from V and 11 bases from J; bases unmatched to any gene: 12. The CDR3 DNA is TGTGCCAGCAGGGCCGGGACAGGCAGGGAAGCCCAGCATTTT. Protein product: CASRAGTGREAQHF.

This clone was picked up a small number of times. The rearrangement joins TRBV9 to TRBJ1-2; unclear D gene. The V gene's germline CDR1 is SGDLS and CDR2 YYNGEE. The V end was cut by 0 bases, the J end by 4 bases, with 10 bases between. The CDR3 loop spans 14 amino acids. The CDR3 nucleotides are TGTGCCAGCAGCGTAGGCAGCGGCTTCTATGGCTACACCTTC. Its translation: CASSVGSGFYGYTF.

This rearrangement joins TRBV2 to TRBJ2-6; 8 bases are shared with TRBD1. The germline V gene encodes CDR1 SNHLY and CDR2 FYNNEI. V lost 6 bases, J lost 4 bases, and 11 bases stayed unmatched. The CDR3 sequence is 17 residues long. Written as DNA, the CDR3 is TGTGCCAGCAGCGTAGGACAGGGTTTATCAGGGGCCAACGTCCTGACTTTC. It encodes CASSVGQGLSGANVLTF.

The V call is TRBV29-1, the J call TRBJ2-7; D gene unclear. Trimming removed 7 bases from V and 7 bases from J, with 14 bases in between. The CDR3 runs 11 residues. Germline lookup yields CDR1 SQVTM and CDR2 ANQGSEA. The CDR3 is CSARTAVEQYF. As DNA, the CDR3 is TGCAGCGCCAGAACAGCCGTGGAGCAGTACTTC.

The table lists this clone with a count of one. The chain carries TRBV6-5 and TRBJ1-6; D is ambiguous. From germline, CDR1 is MNHEY and CDR2 SVGAGI. Between the trimmed V and J ends, which lost 10 bases and 9 bases, there was a span of 10 bases. CDR3 length: 11 residues. CDR3: CATQTGSPLHF. CDR3 bases: TGTGCCACCCAAACGGGTTCACCCCTCCACTTT.

The V gene is TRBV7-9, the J gene TRBJ2-7; weak D call: TRBD1 (5 bases). CDR1 is SEHNR, CDR2 FQNEAQ, per germline (reference sequence). The length of the CDR3 is 13 residues. The V end lost 6 bases, the J end lost 3 bases, and 12 bases lay between the germline ends. The CDR3 loop is CASSQQVGYEQYF. CDR3 nucleotide sequence: TGTGCCAGCAGTCAACAGGTTGGCTACGAGCAGTACTTC.

The V gene is TRBV11-3, the J gene TRBJ1-1; D possibly corresponds to TRBD1 (5 bases). V was pared by 3 bases and J by 5 bases, with 10 bases between. Per the germline V gene, CDR1 is SGHNT and CDR2 is YENEEA. There are 13 residues in the CDR3. The CDR3 bases are TGTGCCAGCAGCTTCTTTGGGGGGACTGAAGCTTTCTTT. This gives the protein CASSFFGGTEAFF.

The chain carries TRBV19 and TRBJ2-7; tentatively, D is TRBD2 (6 bases). The length of the CDR3 is 15 residues. Germline lookup yields CDR1 LNHDA and CDR2 SQIVND (reference sequence). V was cut by 3 bases and J by 4 bases, with 16 bases left in between. CDR3 in DNA: TGTGCCAGTAGTATGGCTTCAGGAGGGTGGTACGAGCAGTACTTC. Translation: CASSMASGGWYEQYF. Variable domain in full (rest from reference TRBV19 and TRBJ2-7): DGGITQSPKYLFRKEGQNVTLSCEQNLNHDAMYWYRQDPGQGLRLIYYSQIVNDFQKGDIAEGYSVSREKKESFPLTVTSAQKNPTAFYLCASSMASGGWYEQYFGPGTRLTVT.

This rearrangement joins TRBV6-5 to TRBJ1-1; possibly TRBD1 for D (6 bases). The CDR3 contains 16 residues. Trimming cost V 4 bases and J 10 bases, with 25 bases left between them. The germline gives CDR1 MNHEY, CDR2 SVGAGI. The CDR3 DNA reads as TGTGCCAGCAGTTTACGTTCCTTCAGGGGCTCCCAGGGAGCTTTCTTT. Its protein product is CASSLRSFRGSQGAFF.

J is TRBJ1-5 and V is TRBV10-3; 7 nucleotides agree with TRBD1. The CDR3 is made up of 14 amino acids. Germline V gene lookup returns CDR1 ENHRY and CDR2 SYGVKD. With V trimmed by 4 bases and J by 7 bases, 7 bases remained unmatched. CDR3 residues: CAISGDRVNQPQHF. DNA for the CDR3: TGTGCCATCAGTGGCGACAGGGTAAACCAGCCCCAGCATTTT.

The J gene is TRBJ1-2, the V gene TRBV27; possibly TRBD1 for D (6 bases). V lost 6 bases, J lost 4 bases, and 12 bases lay in between. The CDR3 loop spans 13 amino acids. The germline gives CDR1 MNHEY, CDR2 SMNVEV (reference sequence). For the CDR3, the DNA is TGTGCCAGCAGCCTCGACAGGTTCTATGGCTACACCTTC. Protein product: CASSLDRFYGYTF.

The rearrangement joins TRBV3-1 (or the pseudogene TRBV3-2) to TRBJ1-1; D call uncertain. From germline, CDR1 is LGHDT and CDR2 YNNKEL (reference sequence). The CDR3 runs 16 residues. The germline V and J ends were trimmed by 2 bases and 4 bases, with 17 bases remaining between them. DNA of the CDR3: TGTGCCAGCAGCCAAAATTTCTACGGGTTGGGCACTGAAGCTTTCTTT. It codes for CASSQNFYGLGTEAFF.

The J gene is TRBJ1-2, the V gene TRBV21-1. TRBV21-1 is flagged as a pseudogene. CDR3 size: 12 residues. As DNA, the CDR3 is TGTGCCAGCAGCCTACCACGGTCTGGCTACACCTTC. Translated: CASSLPRSGYTF.

Only a few counts were recorded for this clone. The rearrangement links TRBV2 to TRBJ1-1, with 8 bases aligning to TRBD1. The J segment lost 6 bases and the V segment lost 6 bases, leaving 12 bases of the junction unmatched. Germline CDR1 is SNHLY and CDR2 is FYNNEI. The CDR3 totals 15 residues. The CDR3 region is CASRPTTGAVAEAFF. Here the CDR3 DNA reads TGTGCCAGCAGGCCAACGACAGGGGCTGTGGCTGAAGCTTTCTTT.

The chain employs TRBV19 and TRBJ1-1, with 7 bases lining up with TRBD1. This CDR3 is built from 13 residues. V was pared by 5 bases and J by 5 bases, with 5 bases of the junction left unmatched. Germline CDR1 is LNHDA and CDR2 is SQIVND (reference sequence). Here the CDR3 DNA reads TGTGCCAGTAGTGTCTCCAGGGGGACTGAAGCTTTCTTT. The encoded protein is CASSVSRGTEAFF.

The V call is TRBV5-4, the J call TRBJ1-4; a weak D match, TRBD1 (6 bases). CDR1 is SGHNT and CDR2 is YYREEE in the germline V gene (reference sequence). V lost 0 bases, J lost 7 bases, and 13 bases lay in between. CDR3 length equals 15 residues. CDR3 coding DNA: TGTGCCAGCAGCTTGGGGAAAGGGGGAACTGAAAAACTGTTTTTT. This encodes CASSLGKGGTEKLFF.

The chain combines TRBV5-1 with TRBJ1-5; D uncertain. The CDR3 extends over 13 amino acids. Trimming shortened V by 4 bases and J by 5 bases, and 10 bases separated the two germline ends. Per the germline V gene, CDR1 is SGHRS and CDR2 is YFSETQ. The CDR3 is CASSADGDQPQHF. For the CDR3, the DNA is TGCGCCAGCAGCGCGGACGGGGATCAGCCCCAGCATTTT. The full variable domain, its missing parts supplied by reference TRBV5-1 and TRBJ1-5, is KAGVTQTPRYLIKTRGQQVTLSCSPISGHRSVSWYQQTPGQGLQFLFEYFSETQRNKGNFPGRFSGRQFSNSRSEMNVSTLELGDSALYLCASSADGDQPQHFGDGTRLSIL.

This rearrangement joins TRBV30 to TRBJ1-2; no definite D call. Trimming took 3 bases from V and 4 from J, leaving 12 bases between them. The germline CDR1 and CDR2 sequences are GTSNPN and SVGIG (reference sequence). The CDR3 sequence is 13 residues long. The CDR3 sequence is CAWRDEGSYGYTF. CDR3 in DNA: TGTGCCTGGAGGGATGAGGGCAGCTATGGCTACACCTTC.

The chain carries TRBV19 and TRBJ1-6; 7 nucleotides agree with TRBD1. CDR1 is LNHDA and CDR2 is SQIVND in the germline V gene (reference sequence). The V and J ends lost 3 bases and 6 bases, in that order; junction bases with no gene match: 2. This CDR3 is built from 14 residues. This CDR3 reads CASSINRGNSPLHF. As DNA, the CDR3 is TGTGCCAGTAGTATCAACAGGGGTAATTCACCCCTCCACTTT.

V is TRBV2 and J is TRBJ2-5; tentatively, D is TRBD2 (6 bases). V was shortened by 5 bases and J by 4 bases, with 11 bases between the two germline ends. CDR1 and CDR2 (germline): SNHLY, FYNNEI. The CDR3 is 13 residues long. Here the CDR3 DNA reads TGTGCCAGCAGTTTGGGGCGGGGAGAGACCCAGTACTTC. Its translation: CASSLGRGETQYF.

The chain's CDR3 is CATLGNGLDTDTQYF. CDR3 nucleotides: TGTGCCACCTTGGGGAATGGACTAGACACAGATACGCAGTATTTT. The gene calls are TRBV6-5 and TRBJ2-3; 7 bases fit TRBD2. The V segment lost 10 bases and the J segment 2 bases; nucleotides outside the gene matches: 12. CDR1 and CDR2 (germline): MNHEY, SVGAGI. The CDR3 runs to 15 residues.

The chain recombines TRBV6-5 with TRBJ1-1; no firm D call. The CDR3 covers 12 residues. Germline V gene sequence: CDR1 MNHEY, CDR2 SVGAGI. V lost 3 bases and J lost 7, with 9 bases in between. In nucleotides, the CDR3 is TGTGCCAGCAGTTATAGCGGGAGTGAAGCTTTCTTT. Translation gives CASSYSGSEAFF.

This clone occurred a few times. This chain joins TRBV19 and TRBJ2-3; TRBD1 matches 8 bases. Germline V gene lookup returns CDR1 LNHDA and CDR2 SQIVND (reference sequence). The CDR3 covers 14 residues. Trimming took 11 bases from V and 2 from J; bases not matched to a gene: 9. Written as DNA, the CDR3 is TGTGCCTCTAACAGGGGGGATATCACAGATACGCAGTATTTT. Protein product: CASNRGDITDTQYF.

The gene calls are TRBV7-3 and TRBJ2-6; 7 bases map to TRBD1. Germline assignment: CDR1 SGHTA and CDR2 FQGTGA. The CDR3 is made up of 15 amino acids. V lost 5 bases to trimming and J lost 4 bases; unmatched junction nucleotides: 5. The CDR3 DNA is TGTGCCAGCAGCCGAACAGGGGACGGGGCCAACGTCCTGACTTTC. Amino acid sequence: CASSRTGDGANVLTF.

V is TRBV5-1 and J is TRBJ1-2; a possible D gene is TRBD1 (5 bases). Trimming shortened V by 5 bases and J by 2 bases, and 16 bases separated the two germline ends. This CDR3 is 15 amino acids long. Germline CDR1 is SGHRS and CDR2 is YFSETQ. The CDR3 is CASRPSAGPNYGYTF. The CDR3, as DNA: TGCGCCAGCAGGCCGTCGGCGGGGCCAAACTATGGCTACACCTTC.

The V and J genes are TRBV4-1 and TRBJ2-2, with 15 bases that match TRBD2. The CDR3 sequence is 18 residues long. V dropped 4 bases and J dropped 5; count of bases not matched to a gene: 8. The germline V gene encodes CDR1 MGHRA and CDR2 YSYEKL. The CDR3 reads CASSPRTSGGARTGELFF. DNA for the CDR3: TGCGCCAGCAGCCCTCGGACTAGCGGGGGGGCGAGGACCGGGGAGCTGTTTTTT.

The rearrangement links TRBV5-4 to TRBJ1-3; the D gene is possibly TRBD1 (6 bases). The germline gives CDR1 SGHNT, CDR2 YYREEE (reference sequence). V lost 0 bases to trimming and J lost 4 bases, with 11 bases between them. This CDR3 spans 15 amino acids. CDR3: CASSLEAGAGNTIYF. The CDR3 DNA sequence: TGTGCCAGCAGCTTGGAGGCAGGGGCGGGAAACACCATATATTTT.

The chain joins TRBV12-3 or TRBV12-4 to TRBJ2-5; TRBD1 matches 7 bases. The CDR3 consists of 13 residues. Trimming cost V 4 bases and J 4 bases; bases outside gene matches: 3. The CDR3 DNA reads TGTGCCAGCAGTTCAACAGGGGCAGAGACCCAGTACTTC. Residues: CASSSTGAETQYF.